This T cell receptor beta chain originates from a study of response to subunit inactivated influenza vaccine (dated by TCRdb to 2017 to 2018). Broadly, across the study: The study used deep quantitative T cell receptor repertoire profiling to track responses to a trivalent subunit inactivated influenza vaccine.

Trimming at the junction amounts to 0 bases on V and 1 base on J, and the germline ends lie 6 bases apart. CDR1 and CDR2 are read off the germline V gene as LGHNA and YNFKEQ. From cysteine to phenylalanine, the CDR3 is 14 amino acids long. Of the read, only the CDR3 DNA is kept; its 42 bases are in frame from base 1. The full study reports these points: It was suggested by the authors that each seasonal influenza vaccination may recruit only a limited number of new T cells.

This clonotype was counted between two and nine times. This receptor's antigen is unknown. The sample holds no much larger clone one base away, and base qualities are not on file. Library preparation employed RT-PCR. The data were produced on an Illumina HiSeq 2500. TCRdb reran the public reads through fastp at Q25 and MiXCR, keeping productive beta chains. All rows with the same CDR3 protein become a single entry with the most common DNA and genes. This sample has about 500,000 distinct CDR3 sequences in its table, and about 15% of those were observed once. 3% of the sample belongs to the ten largest clones.

In this chain, TRBV4-2 is recombined with TRBJ1-2; the D gene cannot be named for sure. The sequence derives from a man in his fifties or sixties who received an inactivated influenza vaccine. Donor details come from another sample of the same person, matched by shared clones. The specimen comprised CD4+ T cells sorted from PBMCs, sampled roughly 24 months after vaccination. The CDR3 loop reads CASSQEYSNYGYTF. The base sequence is TGTGCCAGCAGCCAAGAATACAGTAACTATGGCTACACCTTC.